This T cell receptor (beta chain) appears in the sequencing data of a study of blood T cell repertoires in COVID-19. Some clones are missing from TCRdb's copy, which holds only in-frame ones; the method was immunoSEQ multiplex PCR. The sample has around 100,000 clones; roughly nine tenths are singletons. This CDR3 contains 16 residues. Germline CDR1 reads MGHRA; CDR2 reads YSYEKL. With 0 bases removed from V and 2 bases from J, the gap between germline ends came to 11 bases. The material sequenced was peripheral blood. V is TRBV4-1 and J is TRBJ1-5; D call uncertain. This receptor was obtained from a man aged 50 to 59 with COVID-19, enrolled during active disease. The chain's CDR3 is CASSQDEARRNQPQHF. The CDR3, as DNA: TGCGCCAGCAGCCAAGATGAGGCACGACGCAATCAGCCCCAGCATTTT.